The 24 T cell receptor beta chains in this list originate from one sample, sequenced in a study of shared clonotypes between healthy human individuals. Profiling relied on immunoSEQ multiplex PCR, and the TCRdb table lists in-frame clones only, not all of them. This table has around 95,000 clones, around half appearing once. Material: PBMCs. Every receptor here comes from a woman aged 40 to 49 in good health. Some clones in this sample may be carry-over from other donors' samples.

The V call is TRBV13, the J call TRBJ2-7; D possibly corresponds to TRBD2 (6 bases). The CDR3 sequence is 13 residues long. Germline assignment: CDR1 PRHDT and CDR2 FYEKMQ (reference sequence). The ends were cut back, 5 bases at V and 5 bases at J, with 13 bases in the middle. Here the CDR3 reads CASSPGLRNEQYF. CDR3 sequence (DNA): TGTGCCAGCAGCCCGGGACTCCGTAACGAGCAGTACTTC. The full variable domain, completed using reference TRBV13 and TRBJ2-7, is AAGVIQSPRHLIKEKRETATLKCYPIPRHDTVYWYQQGPGQDPQFLISFYEKMQSDKGSIPDRFSAQQFSDYHSELNMSSLELGDSALYFCASSPGLRNEQYFGPGTRLTVT.

A few counts support this clone. A much larger clone is a single base away; this may be a read error. Other DNA variants within this sample encode the same CDR3. The rearrangement joins TRBV7-9 to TRBJ2-5, with no clear D. This CDR3 contains 11 residues. Trimming left V 5 bases short and J 5 bases short, with 6 bases between. Germline V CDR1 and CDR2: SEHNR, FQNEAQ (reference sequence). CDR3 bases: TGTGCCAGCAGCCCGCGGGAGACCCAGTACTTC. It is translated as CASSPRETQYF. The full variable domain, completed using reference TRBV7-9 and TRBJ2-5, is DTGVSQNPRHKITKRGQNVTFRCDPISEHNRLYWYRQTLGQGPEFLTYFQNEAQLEKSRLLSDRFSAERPKGSFSTLEIQRTEQGDSAMYLCASSPRETQYFGPGTRLLVL.

This clone was picked up a small number of times. The rearrangement uses TRBV30 and TRBJ2-5, with D perhaps given as TRBD1 or TRBD2 (5 bases each). Judging by the DNA end, TRBJ2-7 fits better; the J call may be wrong. The CDR3 is 12 residues long. In germline, CDR1 is GTSNPN, CDR2 SVGIG (reference sequence). CDR3 amino acids: CAWSAPGTEQYF. CDR3 sequence (DNA): TGTGCCTGGAGTGCCCCAGGGACCGAGCAGTACTTC.

This clone was detected many times. The chain couples TRBV6-5 to TRBJ2-5, with 8 bases lining up with TRBD2. From germline, CDR1 is MNHEY and CDR2 SVGAGI. The CDR3 has 14 residues. Germline trimming cut 8 bases from V and 4 bases from J; bases unmatched to any gene: 9. DNA of the CDR3: TGTGCCAGCGGAGCGGGAGAGGTGCGAGAGACCCAGTACTTC. Translating it yields CASGAGEVRETQYF.

The chain employs TRBV29-1 and TRBJ2-3, with 7 bases matching TRBD2. J was trimmed by 1 base and V by 8 bases; bases with no gene match: 6. The V gene's germline CDR1 is SQVTM and CDR2 ANQGSEA. The CDR3 extends over 13 amino acids. This chain's CDR3 is CSMGGDGTDTQYF. In DNA, the CDR3 is TGCAGCATGGGAGGGGACGGCACAGATACGCAGTATTTT.

The CDR3 DNA sequence: TGCGCCAGCAGCCAAGGGGCGAACCCCCACTACGAGCAGTACTTC. Amino acid sequence: CASSQGANPHYEQYF. The chain is built from TRBV4-1 and TRBJ2-7; D is unclear. Germline CDR1 reads MGHRA; CDR2 reads YSYEKL. The CDR3 totals 15 residues. Trimming pared 1 base from V and 3 bases from J, leaving 13 bases between.

This clone showed up just a few times. The CDR3 sequence is CASSLGPLAGDYEQYF. DNA of the CDR3: TGTGCCAGCAGCTTAGGACCCCTCGCGGGAGATTACGAGCAGTACTTC. The V call is TRBV7-9, the J call TRBJ2-5, with 7 bases fitting TRBD2. The J call may be wrong; the DNA end is better matched by TRBJ2-7. Germline CDR1 and CDR2: SEHNR and FQNEAQ (reference sequence). The CDR3 runs 16 residues.

The V and J genes are TRBV4-1 and TRBJ2-1, with TRBD1 as a possible D gene (6 bases). The CDR3 is 15 residues long. V lost 0 bases to trimming and J lost 2 bases, with 8 bases between them. The germline V gene encodes CDR1 MGHRA and CDR2 YSYEKL. The CDR3 reads CASSQDEGAYNEQFF. DNA for the CDR3: TGCGCCAGCAGCCAAGATGAGGGGGCCTACAATGAGCAGTTCTTC.

As for this clone: A far more abundant clone sits one base away, making this likely a read error. This chain uses TRBV15 with TRBJ2-4, with 7 bases that match TRBD2. The CDR3 runs 18 residues. The V and J ends lost 1 base and 0 bases, in that order; junction bases with no gene match: 9. Germline V gene sequence: CDR1 LNHNV, CDR2 YYDKDF (reference sequence). In nucleotides, the CDR3 is TGTGCCACCAGCAGAGCTGGGGGGGAAGGGTTAGCCAAAAACATTCAGTACTTC. It yields the protein CATSRAGGEGLAKNIQYF.

The chain combines TRBV4-1 with TRBJ1-1; D is ambiguous. The germline gives CDR1 MGHRA, CDR2 YSYEKL. V dropped 1 base and J dropped 7 bases, with 13 bases sitting between them. The CDR3 covers 14 residues. The CDR3 DNA sequence: TGCGCCAGCAGCCAAGCGGGCGGACCTTATGAAGCTTTCTTT. Amino acids: CASSQAGGPYEAFF.

The V and J genes are TRBV5-1 and TRBJ1-5, with TRBD1 as a possible D gene (6 bases). Trimming cost V 0 bases and J 5 bases, with 21 bases left between them. Germline loops: CDR1 SGHRS, CDR2 YFSETQ. This CDR3 has 18 amino acids. CDR3 loop: CASSLGRQETRGHQPQHF. CDR3 coding DNA: TGCGCCAGCAGCTTGGGACGACAGGAAACCCGGGGTCATCAGCCCCAGCATTTT.

This rearrangement joins TRBV28 to TRBJ2-3; unclear D gene. This CDR3 is built from 12 residues. CDR1 MDHEN and CDR2 SYDVKM come from the germline V gene. V was cut by 5 bases and J by 3 bases, with 6 bases left in between. The DNA for the CDR3 is TGTGCCAGCAGTCTCCTAACAGATACGCAGTATTTT. Its translation is CASSLLTDTQYF.

The chain employs TRBV5-4 and TRBJ2-3, with TRBD2 identical over 8 bases. Germline CDR1 and CDR2: SGHNT and YYREEE (reference sequence). V dropped 4 bases and J dropped 4; count of bases not matched to a gene: 8. The length of the CDR3 is 15 residues. CDR3 sequence: CASSIGLAEADTQYF. In DNA form, the CDR3 reads TGTGCCAGCAGCATAGGACTAGCAGAGGCAGATACGCAGTATTTT.

Here the CDR3 DNA reads TGTGCCAGCAGGCCGGGGACTAGCGGACACTACGAGCAGTACTTC. It is translated as CASRPGTSGHYEQYF. The V gene is TRBV28, the J gene TRBJ2-7; 11 bases map to TRBD2. CDR1 and CDR2 (germline): MDHEN, SYDVKM. J was trimmed by 3 bases and V by 6 bases; bases with no gene match: 7. The CDR3 is made up of 15 amino acids.

This chain connects TRBV30 to TRBJ2-3; 9 bases fit TRBD1. With 5 bases clipped from V and 3 bases from J, the junction kept 6 bases outside the gene matches. Germline CDR1 and CDR2: GTSNPN and SVGIG (reference sequence). The CDR3 totals 14 residues. The CDR3 DNA follows: TGTGCCTGGCTCCGGGACAGGGTGACAGATACGCAGTATTTT. As protein: CAWLRDRVTDTQYF.

Points on this clone: The likely explanation is a read error, given a far larger clone one base away. This sequence joins TRBV6-6 and TRBJ2-1, with 7 bases fitting TRBD1. Germline V gene lookup returns CDR1 MNHNY and CDR2 SVGAGI (reference sequence). CDR3 length equals 14 residues. V was pared by 2 bases and J by 9 bases, with 7 bases of the junction left unmatched. The CDR3 loop is CASSYPRQGSEQFF. The CDR3 DNA follows: TGTGCCAGCAGTTACCCGCGACAGGGCAGTGAGCAGTTCTTC.

The chain is built from TRBV5-1 and TRBJ2-1, with 10 bases aligning to TRBD2. The ends lost 4 bases at V and 8 bases at J; junction bases unmatched: 18. The CDR3 is 18 amino acids. The germline gives CDR1 SGHRS, CDR2 YFSETQ. In DNA form, the CDR3 reads TGCGCCAGCAGCACAAGGACTAGCGGTTCTCTCTCCCGCTATGAGCAGTTCTTC. Amino acids: CASSTRTSGSLSRYEQFF.

This clone was detected only a few times. The chain has TRBV6-6 and TRBJ2-5; D possibly corresponds to TRBD2 (5 bases). V was shortened by 0 bases and J by 2 bases, with 10 bases between the two germline ends. The germline V gene encodes CDR1 MNHNY and CDR2 SVGAGI (reference sequence). The CDR3 contains 15 residues. The CDR3 here is CASSYSEAGQETQYF. The CDR3 DNA reads as TGTGCCAGCAGTTACTCGGAGGCAGGACAAGAGACCCAGTACTTC.

A single count supports this clone. The rearrangement joins TRBV27 to TRBJ2-5; 8 nucleotides match TRBD2. The DNA end favors TRBJ2-7, so the J call may be wrong. The CDR3 consists of 16 residues. The V gene's germline CDR1 is MNHEY and CDR2 SMNVEV (reference sequence). The CDR3 is CASSLSAGGLSYEQYF. Here the CDR3 DNA reads TGTGCCAGCAGTTTATCGGCGGGAGGCCTCTCCTACGAGCAGTACTTC.

This chain uses TRBV5-1 with TRBJ1-3; 7 bases agree with TRBD1. Germline V lookup: CDR1 SGHRS, CDR2 YFSETQ. There are 14 residues in the CDR3. V lost 4 bases and J lost 2; bases outside the gene matches: 3. The CDR3 protein is CASSNDRAGNTIYF. CDR3 in DNA: TGCGCCAGCAGCAACGACAGGGCTGGAAACACCATATATTTT.

This CDR3 is CASSIRQTYEQYF. The CDR3 bases are TGTGCCAGCTCCATCAGACAGACCTACGAGCAGTACTTC. The chain employs TRBV18 and TRBJ2-7; tentatively, D is TRBD1 (5 bases). Germline V gene lookup returns CDR1 KGHSH and CDR2 LQKENI. Between the trimmed V and J ends, which lost 6 bases and 2 bases, there was a span of 11 bases. The CDR3 totals 13 residues.

The chain employs TRBV11-2 and TRBJ1-4; D call uncertain. Germline V gene lookup returns CDR1 SGHAT and CDR2 FQNNGV. Trimming cost V 4 bases and J 1 base, with 13 bases left between them. The CDR3 loop spans 16 amino acids. CDR3: CASSSPRGRTNEKLFF. For the CDR3, the DNA is TGTGCCAGCAGCTCACCCCGAGGTAGAACTAATGAAAAACTGTTTTTT.

This chain connects TRBV6-5 to TRBJ2-5; D could derive from TRBD1 or TRBD2 (5 bases each). Germline assignment: CDR1 MNHEY and CDR2 SVGAGI. The ends were cut back, 6 bases at V and 2 bases at J, with 10 bases in the middle. There are 13 residues in the CDR3. This chain's CDR3 is CASSLGRQETQYF. The CDR3 DNA reads as TGTGCCAGCAGCTTGGGACGGCAAGAGACCCAGTACTTC.

This clone has a handful of counts. The chain's CDR3 is CASSPSGQGKYEETQYF. The CDR3 nucleotides read TGTGCCAGCAGCCCCTCCGGACAGGGAAAGTATGAAGAGACCCAGTACTTC. V and J are TRBV4-2 and TRBJ2-5, with 8 positions matching TRBD1. The CDR3 has 17 residues. With 4 bases clipped from V and 3 bases from J, the junction kept 13 bases outside the gene matches. Germline assignment: CDR1 LGHNA and CDR2 YNFKEQ.